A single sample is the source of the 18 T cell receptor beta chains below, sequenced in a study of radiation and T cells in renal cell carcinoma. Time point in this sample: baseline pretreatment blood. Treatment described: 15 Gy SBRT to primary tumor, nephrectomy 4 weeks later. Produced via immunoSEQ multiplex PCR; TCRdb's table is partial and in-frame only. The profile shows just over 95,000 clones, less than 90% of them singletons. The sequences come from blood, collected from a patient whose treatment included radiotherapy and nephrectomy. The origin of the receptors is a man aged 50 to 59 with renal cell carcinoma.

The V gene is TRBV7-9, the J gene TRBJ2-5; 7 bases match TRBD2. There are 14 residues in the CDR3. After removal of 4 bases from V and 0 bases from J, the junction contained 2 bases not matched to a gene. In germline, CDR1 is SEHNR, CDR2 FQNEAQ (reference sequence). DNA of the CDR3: TGTGCCAGCAGCTGGGGGGGAAACCAAGAGACCCAGTACTTC. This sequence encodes CASSWGGNQETQYF.

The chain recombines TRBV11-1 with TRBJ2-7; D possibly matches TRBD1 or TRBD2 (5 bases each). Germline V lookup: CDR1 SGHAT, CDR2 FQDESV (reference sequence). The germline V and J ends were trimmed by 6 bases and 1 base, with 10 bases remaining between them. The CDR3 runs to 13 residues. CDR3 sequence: CASSWGFSYEQYF. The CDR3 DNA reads TGTGCCAGCAGTTGGGGGTTTTCCTACGAGCAGTACTTC.

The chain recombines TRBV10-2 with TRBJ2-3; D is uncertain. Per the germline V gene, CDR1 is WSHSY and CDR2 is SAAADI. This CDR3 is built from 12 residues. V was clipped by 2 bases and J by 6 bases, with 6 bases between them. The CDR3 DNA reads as TGCGCCAGCAGTGAGCAAGCGGATACGCAGTATTTT. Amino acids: CASSEQADTQYF.

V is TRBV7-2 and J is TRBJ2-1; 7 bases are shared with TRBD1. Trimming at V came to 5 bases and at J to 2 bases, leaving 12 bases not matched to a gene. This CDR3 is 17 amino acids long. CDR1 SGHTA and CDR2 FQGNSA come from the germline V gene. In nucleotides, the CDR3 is TGTGCCAGCAGCCGAACGGCTACAGGGGAACCCTACAATGAGCAGTTCTTC. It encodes CASSRTATGEPYNEQFF.

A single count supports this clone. The CDR3 protein is CSVDQGGNTIYF. The CDR3 coding sequence is TGCAGCGTTGATCAGGGTGGGAACACCATATATTTT. The V call is TRBV29-1, the J call TRBJ1-3, with a weak D call TRBD1 (5 bases). Germline V gives CDR1 SQVTM, CDR2 ANQGSEA. This CDR3 region has 12 residues. Trimming removed 3 bases at V and 7 bases at J, with 10 bases between.

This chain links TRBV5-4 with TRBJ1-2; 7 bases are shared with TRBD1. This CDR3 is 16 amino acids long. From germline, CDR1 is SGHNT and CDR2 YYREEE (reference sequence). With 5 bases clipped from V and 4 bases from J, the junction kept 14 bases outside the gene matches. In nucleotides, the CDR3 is TGTGCCAGCAGTTCAGAGGGTGACAGGGCGATCTATGGCTACACCTTC. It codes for CASSSEGDRAIYGYTF.

The CDR3 is CASSPPPGLAGDGEQFF. CDR3 DNA: TGTGCCAGCTCACCGCCACCCGGACTAGCGGGAGATGGTGAGCAGTTCTTC. The genes are TRBV18 and TRBJ2-1; 13 bases line up with TRBD2. The CDR3 is 17 residues long. The J segment lost 9 bases and the V segment lost 3 bases, leaving 11 bases of the junction unmatched. Germline CDR1 is KGHSH and CDR2 is LQKENI.

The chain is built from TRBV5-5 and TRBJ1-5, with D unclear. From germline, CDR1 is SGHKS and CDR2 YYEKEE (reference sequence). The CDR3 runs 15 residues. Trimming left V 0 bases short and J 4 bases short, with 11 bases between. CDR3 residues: CASSLVPVGNQPQHF. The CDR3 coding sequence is TGTGCCAGCAGCTTGGTACCAGTAGGGAATCAGCCCCAGCATTTT.

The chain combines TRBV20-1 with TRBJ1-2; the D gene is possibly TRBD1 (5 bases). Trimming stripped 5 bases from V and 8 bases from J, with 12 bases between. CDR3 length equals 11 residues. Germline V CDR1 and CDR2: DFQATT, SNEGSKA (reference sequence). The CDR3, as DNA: TGCAGTGCTGGATCGGACAAAGGCTACACCTTC. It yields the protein CSAGSDKGYTF.

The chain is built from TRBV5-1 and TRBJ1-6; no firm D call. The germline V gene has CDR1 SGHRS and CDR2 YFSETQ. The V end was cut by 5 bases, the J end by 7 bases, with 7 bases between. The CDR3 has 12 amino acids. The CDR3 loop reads CASRSGNSPLHF. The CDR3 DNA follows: TGCGCCAGCAGATCAGGCAATTCACCCCTCCACTTT.

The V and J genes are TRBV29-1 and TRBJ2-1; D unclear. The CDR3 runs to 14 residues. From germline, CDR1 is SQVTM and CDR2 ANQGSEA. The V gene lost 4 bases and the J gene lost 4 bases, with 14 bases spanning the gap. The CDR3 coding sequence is TGCAGCGTTGGAGGAGTCGTAGCTTACAATGAGCAGTTCTTC. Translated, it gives CSVGGVVAYNEQFF.

The CDR3 sequence is CASSSGSGTGELFF. CDR3 bases: TGTGCCAGCAGTTCCGGGTCTGGCACCGGGGAGCTGTTTTTT. The chain has TRBV6-5 and TRBJ2-2; no reliable D call. Germline CDR1 reads MNHEY; CDR2 reads SVGAGI. Trimming cost V 4 bases and J 4 bases, with 10 bases left between them. The CDR3 spans 14 residues.

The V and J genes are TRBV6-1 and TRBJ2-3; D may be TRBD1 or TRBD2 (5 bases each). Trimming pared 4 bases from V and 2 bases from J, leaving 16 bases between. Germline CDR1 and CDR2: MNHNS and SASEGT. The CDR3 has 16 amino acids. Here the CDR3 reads CASSARPRGLTDTQYF. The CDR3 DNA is TGTGCCAGCAGTGCCCGACCCCGGGGCCTCACAGATACGCAGTATTTT.

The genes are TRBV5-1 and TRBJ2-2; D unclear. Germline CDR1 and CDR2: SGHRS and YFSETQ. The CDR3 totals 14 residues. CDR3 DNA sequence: TGCGCTTGCGCCGGTGCAACGAACACCGGGGAGCTGTTTTTT. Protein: CACAGATNTGELFF.

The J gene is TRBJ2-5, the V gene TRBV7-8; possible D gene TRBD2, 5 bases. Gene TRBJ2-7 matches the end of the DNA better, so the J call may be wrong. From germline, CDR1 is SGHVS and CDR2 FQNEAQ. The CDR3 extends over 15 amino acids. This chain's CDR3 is CASSPTGTLSYEQYF. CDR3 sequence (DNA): TGTGCCAGCAGCCCCACGGGAACCCTCTCCTACGAGCAGTACTTC.

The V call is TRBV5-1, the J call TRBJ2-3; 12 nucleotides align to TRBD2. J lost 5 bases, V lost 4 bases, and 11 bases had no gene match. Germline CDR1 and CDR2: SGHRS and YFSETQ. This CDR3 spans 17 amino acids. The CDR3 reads CASSRTSGGNRRDTQYF. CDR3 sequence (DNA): TGCGCCAGCAGCCGTACTAGCGGGGGGAATAGGAGAGATACGCAGTATTTT.

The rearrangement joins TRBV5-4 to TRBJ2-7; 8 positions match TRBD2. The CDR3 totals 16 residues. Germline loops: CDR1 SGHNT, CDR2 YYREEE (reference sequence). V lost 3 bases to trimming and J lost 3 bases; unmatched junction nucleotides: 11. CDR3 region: CASSSTGGLGNYEQYF. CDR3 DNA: TGTGCCAGCAGCTCAACCGGGGGACTAGGAAACTACGAGCAGTACTTC.

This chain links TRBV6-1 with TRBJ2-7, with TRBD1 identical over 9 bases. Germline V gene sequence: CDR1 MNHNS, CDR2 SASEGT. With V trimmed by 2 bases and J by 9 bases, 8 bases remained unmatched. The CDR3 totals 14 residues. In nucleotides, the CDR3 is TGTGCCAGCAGTGAATCGGGGACAGGGAGCGGGCAGTACTTC. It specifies CASSESGTGSGQYF.